A selection of T cell receptor beta chains follows, all from one sample in a study of blood T cell repertoires in COVID-19. Assay: immunoSEQ multiplex PCR; the TCRdb copy retains only in-frame clones and omits some. The table has hundreds of thousands of clones, more than 75% seen once. Sample: peripheral blood. The receptors were gathered from a man aged 45-65 years with acute or convalescent COVID-19. The CDR3 runs from the conserved cysteine through the conserved F or W. A D gene is named only where the DNA matches it firmly. Only part of the rows carry a size: once, few, many, or a class if the clone is expanded.

TRBV6-5	TRBJ2-7	TRBD2	-	CASSYYGRSSYEQYF	TGTGCCAGCAGTTACTACGGGAGGAGCTCCTACGAGCAGTACTTC
TRBV30	TRBJ1-1	-	-	CAWRPLGGTEAFF	TGTGCCTGGAGACCCCTCGGGGGCACTGAAGCTTTCTTT
TRBV7-8	TRBJ2-7	TRBD1	-	CASSRQGLSSYEQYF	TGTGCCAGCAGCCGACAGGGCCTAAGCTCCTACGAGCAGTACTTC
TRBV7-2	TRBJ2-1	TRBD1	-	CASSSGTGGMNEQFF	TGTGCCAGCAGCTCCGGGACAGGGGGCATGAATGAGCAGTTCTTC
TRBV27	TRBJ1-6	-	-	CASSLGRSYNSPLHF	TGTGCCAGCAGTTTGGGGCGGTCCTATAATTCACCCCTCCACTTT
TRBV29-1	TRBJ1-4	-	-	CSVGGGLANEKLFF	TGCAGCGTTGGCGGGGGGCTAGCTAATGAAAAACTGTTTTTT
TRBV5-4	TRBJ2-2	-	-	CASSQDSAGELFF	TGTGCCAGCAGCCAGGACTCGGCCGGGGAGCTGTTTTTT
TRBV3-1/TRBV3-2	TRBJ2-7	-	-	CASSPLEGGEQYF	TGTGCCAGCAGCCCACTGGAGGGAGGTGAGCAGTACTTC
TRBV29-1	TRBJ1-2	TRBD1	-	CSVVGTGIKGYTF	TGCAGCGTTGTAGGGACAGGTATTAAGGGCTACACCTTC
TRBV7-7	TRBJ2-5	-	-	CASSLGVEETQYF	TGTGCCAGCAGCTTAGGTGTAGAAGAGACCCAGTACTTC
TRBV13	TRBJ1-2	-	-	CASSRRQDSWF	TGTGCCAGCAGCCGGAGGCAGGACTCCTGGTTC
TRBV4-1	TRBJ1-1	-	-	CASSQDRAGQAFF	TGCGCCAGCAGCCAAGATCGGGCAGGGCAAGCTTTCTTT
TRBV6-5	TRBJ1-1	-	-	CATSRAFMNTEAFF	TGTGCCACCTCGAGGGCGTTCATGAACACTGAAGCTTTCTTT
TRBV19	TRBJ1-1	TRBD1	-	CASSIGLTGVRSLNTEAFF	TGTGCCAGTAGTATAGGATTAACAGGGGTTAGATCTTTGAACACTGAAGCTTTCTTT
TRBV2	TRBJ2-7	TRBD1	-	CASSAGTGSYEQYF	TGTGCCAGCAGTGCCGGGACAGGCTCCTACGAGCAGTACTTC
TRBV2	TRBJ2-3	-	-	CASSDEDRRGTDTQYF	TGTGCCAGCAGTGACGAGGACAGGAGGGGCACAGATACGCAGTATTTT
TRBV7-9	TRBJ1-1	-	-	CASSFGQILNTEAFF	TGTGCCAGCAGCTTTGGACAGATCTTGAACACTGAAGCTTTCTTT
TRBV19	TRBJ1-1	TRBD1	-	CASRHTGGTEAFF	TGTGCCAGTAGACATACAGGGGGCACTGAAGCTTTCTTT
TRBV5-4	TRBJ1-2	TRBD1	-	CAGHRQGSDYGYTF	TGTGCCGGACACAGACAGGGTAGTGACTATGGCTACACCTTC
TRBV23-1	TRBJ2-7	TRBD1	-	CASSPNLTGCEQYF	TGCGCCAGCAGTCCCAACTTGACAGGGTGCGAGCAGTACTTC
TRBV3-1/TRBV3-2	TRBJ1-4	-	-	CASSQGRGHEKLFF	TGTGCCAGCAGCCAAGGCAGGGGTCATGAAAAACTGTTTTTT
TRBV6-1	TRBJ2-2	-	-	CASSDPGTVYTGELFF	TGTGCCAGCAGTGATCCGGGAACGGTGTACACCGGGGAGCTGTTTTTT
TRBV6-5	TRBJ1-2	TRBD1	-	CASMGGDRASYGYTF	TGTGCCAGCATGGGCGGGGACAGGGCCAGCTATGGCTACACCTTC
TRBV7-2	TRBJ1-2	-	few	CASSLVWGGSGYTF	TGTGCCAGCAGCTTAGTCTGGGGCGGCTCCGGCTACACCTTC
TRBV19	TRBJ1-1	-	-	CASSAVEGYTEAFF	TGTGCCAGTAGTGCCGTGGAGGGGTACACTGAAGCTTTCTTT
TRBV6-5	TRBJ1-5	TRBD1	-	CASSYWAGGVNQPQHF	TGTGCCAGCAGTTACTGGGCAGGGGGCGTCAATCAGCCCCAGCATTTT
TRBV5-1	TRBJ2-5	TRBD2	-	CASSLGLAPATPQAQETQYF	TGCGCCAGCAGCTTGGGACTAGCGCCAGCGACACCCCAAGCGCAAGAGACCCAGTACTTC
TRBV7-9	TRBJ2-7	TRBD2	-	CASVGSGGKSSYEQYF	TGTGCCAGCGTAGGAAGCGGGGGGAAAAGCTCCTACGAGCAGTACTTC
TRBV3-1/TRBV3-2	TRBJ1-2	-	few	CASSQVARGRYNYGYTF	TGTGCCAGCAGCCAAGTGGCCAGGGGAAGGTATAACTATGGCTACACCTTC
TRBV18	TRBJ1-3	-	-	CASSPVDNSGNTIYF	TGTGCCAGCTCACCCGTGGACAACTCTGGAAACACCATATATTTT
TRBV10-2	TRBJ2-7	-	-	CASTQGSYEQYF	TGCGCCAGCACGCAGGGATCCTACGAGCAGTACTTC
TRBV5-1	TRBJ2-1	-	-	CASSMDSYNEQFF	TGCGCCAGCAGCATGGACAGCTACAATGAGCAGTTCTTC